This entry describes one TCR beta chain. Its antigen target is currently unknown. Base qualities are not at hand, and no much larger clone is one base apart. This sample was included in a study of T cells in localized non-small cell lung cancer (dated by TCRdb to 2018 to 2020). At the level of the whole study: The study examined T cell repertoires in roughly 240 patients with early-stage NSCLC and compared tumors with uninvolved tumor-adjacent lungs. The cohort consisted of approximately 220 treatment-naive NSCLC patients whose localized lung tumors had been resected. Of the NSCLC patients, fewer than 150 were male and approximately 110 were female, and the mean age was around 66 years.

Study-level results and caveats: Longer overall survival was associated with higher T cell density in blood, whereas shorter survival was associated with higher clonality in adjacent lung. Since the design was exploratory, TCR variables were selected using unadjusted p-values with no false-discovery rate correction. Because multi-region tumor sequencing was not done, intratumor heterogeneity could not be ruled out. Uninvolved tumor-adjacent lung showed the highest T cell clonality, higher than tumor, which suggests more focused antigenic responses in the uninvolved tumor-adjacent lung. Of the top 100 tumor clones, a median of 57 were detected in paired uninvolved adjacent lung; under 35 were also among that lung's top 100.

At diagnosis, tumor, uninvolved tumor-adjacent lung and peripheral blood were collected and then preserved as a mix of FFPE and fresh-frozen material. For TCR repertoire profiling, blood samples were analyzed as peripheral blood mononuclear cells. TCR beta CDR3 regions were sequenced from DNA using the immunoSEQ Assay. The paper's processing steps were these. To compute T cell density, TCR beta template counts were normalized to usable DNA, which was estimated by amplifying housekeeping genes. Richness was estimated with the preseqR package, extrapolating to 400,000 templates for PBMC samples and 120,000 templates for tissue samples. Clonality was calculated as one minus Pielou's evenness. Tissue-enriched TCRs were identified by differential abundance testing using productive amino-acid clonotypes, minimum total count 5 and alpha 0.1. The Jaccard Index and the Morisita Overlap Index were used to measure repertoire overlap between compartments. TCR beta CDR3s were clustered by GLIPH together with public tetramer-defined viral CDR3s, and at least three viral sequences plus V-gene enrichment were required for viral motifs. The table comes from immuneACCESS by way of TCRdb, which keeps in-frame sequences with V and J called. Part of the clones is missing from these tables; in studies checked, under half for an unresolved V gene and the rest for unknown reasons. V and J calls and clone size are as listed in that table; D and trimming were resolved from the DNA. This sample lists fewer than 45,000 clones; 82% were detected once. Jointly, the top ten make up approximately 15% of the sample.

This TCR was recovered from a male donor at least 60 years old with stage III squamous cell lung carcinoma. This specimen consisted of peripheral blood, obtained before any cancer treatment.

The CDR3 in this case is CASSVAGGPNNEQFF. The DNA reads as follows: TGTGCCAGCAGCGTAGCGGGGGGGCCAAACAATGAGCAGTTCTTC. The chain couples TRBV5-4 to TRBJ2-1; 11 bases in between match TRBD2. Reading the germline V gene (reference sequence) gives CDR1 SGHNT and CDR2 YYREEE. V trim: 4 bases; J trim: 5 bases; unmatched bases: 5. The CDR3 holds 15 amino acids from the cysteine to the phenylalanine. The only DNA kept is the CDR3, 45 bases in frame from the first base. The CDR3 plus the reference TRBV5-4 and TRBJ2-1 genes for the other parts give the full variable domain: ETGVTQSPTHLIKTRGQQVTLRCSSQSGHNTVSWYQQALGQGPQFIFQYYREEENGRGNFPPRFSGLQFPNYSSELNVNALELDDSALYLCASSVAGGPNNEQFFGPGTRLTVL.